Below, 20 T cell receptor beta chains from the same sample are listed, as sequenced in a study of Ad26.COV2.S vaccination and SARS-CoV-2 variants. The treatment is: about 20 received Ad26.COV2.S at low or high dose, single or two shots; about 5 received placebo; per-sample allocation not given. At day 63 after the first vaccine or placebo injection, samples were drawn. Repertoires were generated with immunoSEQ multiplex PCR, while TCRdb's copy carries only in-frame clones and drops some. The sample carries more than 400,000 clones, about nine tenths recorded once. The source was peripheral blood, collected in a trial of Ad26.COV2.S vaccine versus placebo. The source of these receptors is a person between 18 and 65 years old who received the Ad26.COV2.S COVID-19 vaccine or a placebo.

The chain has TRBV5-4 and TRBJ2-2; 7 nucleotides match TRBD2. This CDR3 has 17 amino acids. Unmatched junction bases numbered 14, after V lost 5 bases and J lost 4 bases. Germline V gives CDR1 SGHNT, CDR2 YYREEE (reference sequence). DNA for the CDR3: TGTGCCAGCAGATCGGATTTGATGAGGGAGGGCACCGGGGAGCTGTTTTTT. Its translation is CASRSDLMREGTGELFF.

This sequence joins TRBV5-6 and TRBJ1-6, with 9 bases matching TRBD1. There are 15 residues in the CDR3. With 2 bases clipped from V and 9 bases from J, the junction kept 6 bases outside the gene matches. Germline assignment: CDR1 SGHDT and CDR2 YYEEEE. CDR3 residues: CASSLPGQGGSPLHF. Written as DNA, the CDR3 is TGTGCCAGCAGCTTACCGGGACAGGGAGGTTCACCCCTCCACTTT. The complete variable domain, with remaining parts taken from reference TRBV5-6 and TRBJ1-6, reads DAGVTQSPTHLIKTRGQQVTLRCSPKSGHDTVSWYQQALGQGPQFIFQYYEEEERQRGNFPDRFSGHQFPNYSSELNVNALLLGDSALYLCASSLPGQGGSPLHFGNGTRLTVT.

The chain combines TRBV2 with TRBJ2-5; TRBD1 matches 9 bases. CDR1 SNHLY and CDR2 FYNNEI come from the germline V gene. This CDR3 has 15 amino acids. V shed 7 bases and J 2 bases; nucleotides not matched to a gene: 8. The CDR3 DNA reads as TGTGCCAGCAAGACCCGGACAGGGGCTCAAGAGACCCAGTACTTC. Protein product: CASKTRTGAQETQYF.

This clone appeared a single time. The V call is TRBV7-2, the J call TRBJ1-1; the D is unclear. CDR3 length: 14 residues. Trimming removed 1 base at V and 5 bases at J, with 11 bases between. Germline V lookup: CDR1 SGHTA, CDR2 FQGNSA. CDR3 nucleotides: TGTGCCAGCAGCTTAGTTGGTGGGTCTACTGAAGCTTTCTTT. The encoded protein is CASSLVGGSTEAFF.

The CDR3 reads CASSLERVKDTQYF. The CDR3 coding sequence is TGTGCCAGCAGCTTAGAGAGGGTTAAAGATACGCAGTATTTT. The V call is TRBV7-9, the J call TRBJ2-3, with a tentative D call TRBD2 (5 bases). Germline CDR1 reads SEHNR; CDR2 reads FQNEAQ (reference sequence). This CDR3 has 14 amino acids. V lost 1 base, J lost 5 bases, and 10 bases lay in between.

The gene calls are TRBV11-2 and TRBJ2-7; tentatively, D is TRBD1 (5 bases). There are 15 residues in the CDR3. Germline values: CDR1 SGHAT, CDR2 FQNNGV. V was trimmed by 6 bases and J by 1 base, leaving 16 bases between them. CDR3 sequence reads: CASRRYKDKSYEQYF. DNA of the CDR3: TGTGCCAGCAGGCGTTATAAGGACAAGTCCTACGAGCAGTACTTC.

V is TRBV3-1 (or the pseudogene TRBV3-2) and J is TRBJ1-4, with D perhaps matching TRBD1 (6 bases). This CDR3 region has 15 residues. The V gene lost 1 base and the J gene lost 4 bases, with 10 bases spanning the gap. Looked up from germline, CDR1 is LGHDT and CDR2 is YNNKEL (reference sequence). The CDR3 nucleotides are TGTGCCAGCAGCCAAGGAGGGGGTAGTAATGAAAAACTGTTTTTT. Its protein product is CASSQGGGSNEKLFF.

V usage is TRBV6-6 and J usage is TRBJ2-1, with 9 bases fitting TRBD1. This CDR3 has 16 amino acids. Per the germline V gene, CDR1 is MNHNY and CDR2 is SVGAGI (reference sequence). V lost 5 bases and J lost 4; bases outside the gene matches: 9. The CDR3 coding sequence is TGTGCCAGCAGTGGGGACAGGGCGAATGATTACAATGAGCAGTTCTTC. It is translated as CASSGDRANDYNEQFF.

CDR3 nucleotide sequence: TGTGCCAGCAGCGTGGGACAGGGGATCGGTGAGCAGTTCTTC. Amino acids: CASSVGQGIGEQFF. V and J are TRBV2 and TRBJ2-1; the match to TRBD1 covers 10 bases. The germline CDR1 and CDR2 sequences are SNHLY and FYNNEI. Trimming removed 6 bases from V and 9 bases from J; junction bases left unmatched: 8. This CDR3 has 14 residues.

V is TRBV6-6 and J is TRBJ1-5, with TRBD1 matching over 8 bases. The CDR3 has 20 amino acids. Germline V gives CDR1 MNHNY, CDR2 SVGAGI (reference sequence). The J segment lost 3 bases and the V segment lost 5 bases, leaving 21 bases of the junction unmatched. The CDR3 coding sequence is TGTGCCAGCAGTCCTATTCAGGGGGCGAGTTTTTTTCCCCTCAATCAGCCCCAGCATTTT. This sequence encodes CASSPIQGASFFPLNQPQHF.

Note on this clone: Other DNA sequences in the sample encode the same CDR3. The chain joins TRBV7-9 to TRBJ1-5, with D maybe TRBD1 (5 bases). The CDR3 contains 15 residues. Germline values: CDR1 SEHNR, CDR2 FQNEAQ (reference sequence). V was shortened by 1 base and J by 2 bases, with 9 bases between the two germline ends. The CDR3 DNA reads TGTGCCAGCAGCTTAGGAGGGGCGGGCAATCAGCCCCAGCATTTT. Its protein product is CASSLGGAGNQPQHF.

The rearrangement links TRBV28 to TRBJ2-1; perhaps TRBD1 as D (6 bases). Germline V gives CDR1 MDHEN, CDR2 SYDVKM. The CDR3 contains 15 residues. Trimming pared 5 bases from V and 10 bases from J, leaving 21 bases between. The CDR3 coding sequence is TGTGCCAGCAGTCCCGGACAGAAAATAATCGAAGAGCAGTTCTTC. Its protein is CASSPGQKIIEEQFF.

J is TRBJ1-3 and V is TRBV18, with TRBD1 matching over 8 bases. Per germline, CDR1 KGHSH and CDR2 LQKENI. The junction had 2 bases not matched to a gene; V was cut back by 4 bases and J by 0 bases. The CDR3 has 15 residues. The CDR3 nucleotides read TGTGCCAGCTCACGGGGACAGGACTCTGGAAACACCATATATTTT. This codes for CASSRGQDSGNTIYF.

CDR3 protein: CAWGTPTGFYGYTF. CDR3 nucleotides: TGTGCCTGGGGCACCCCTACAGGGTTCTATGGCTACACCTTC. The chain is built from TRBV30 and TRBJ1-2, with D possibly matching TRBD1 (6 bases). Trimming pared 5 bases from V and 4 bases from J, leaving 17 bases between. The germline CDR1 and CDR2 sequences are GTSNPN and SVGIG (reference sequence). The CDR3 is 14 residues long.

V usage is TRBV19 and J usage is TRBJ1-2; D unresolved. Looked up from germline, CDR1 is LNHDA and CDR2 is SQIVND (reference sequence). V was pared by 6 bases and J by 9 bases, with 14 bases between. The CDR3 runs 12 residues. CDR3 in DNA: TGTGCCAGTAGCGGGATAGCGAATCGCTACACCTTC. Protein product: CASSGIANRYTF.

V gene TRBV5-1 combines with J gene TRBJ2-3, with 11 bases identical to TRBD1. Trimming took 4 bases from V and 3 from J; bases not matched to a gene: 7. Germline CDR1 reads SGHRS; CDR2 reads YFSETQ. The CDR3 covers 16 residues. The CDR3 sequence: CASSQWGQGVTDTQYF. The DNA for the CDR3 is TGCGCCAGCAGCCAATGGGGACAGGGGGTGACAGATACGCAGTATTTT.

The gene calls are TRBV28 and TRBJ2-7; 13 bases align to TRBD2. J lost 3 bases, V lost 8 bases, and 10 bases had no gene match. CDR3 size: 16 residues. Germline V gene lookup returns CDR1 MDHEN and CDR2 SYDVKM. The chain's CDR3 is CASRTSGGKYFYEQYF. CDR3 in DNA: TGTGCCAGCCGGACTAGCGGGGGAAAGTATTTCTACGAGCAGTACTTC. Complete variable domain (other parts from reference TRBV28 and TRBJ2-7): DVKVTQSSRYLVKRTGEKVFLECVQDMDHENMFWYRQDPGLGLRLIYFSYDVKMKEKGDIPEGYSVSREKKERFSLILESASTNQTSMYLCASRTSGGKYFYEQYFGPGTRLTVT.

The rearrangement joins TRBV7-8 to TRBJ1-2; D is perhaps TRBD1 (6 bases). CDR3 length: 16 residues. V gave up 0 bases and J gave up 4 bases, with 15 bases separating them. The V gene's germline CDR1 is SGHVS and CDR2 FQNEAQ. CDR3 bases: TGTGCCAGCAGCTTAGCGTTCAGGGGTCCGCCCTATGGCTACACCTTC. Its protein product is CASSLAFRGPPYGYTF.

The CDR3 nucleotides are TGTGCCTGGAGTGTAATGGGGGCTGGGAGTCAGCCCCAGCATTTT. Translating it yields CAWSVMGAGSQPQHF. This chain links TRBV30 with TRBJ1-5; TRBD1 might be the D (6 bases). CDR1 and CDR2 from the germline V gene are GTSNPN and SVGIG (reference sequence). The CDR3 runs 15 residues. Between the trimmed V and J ends, which lost 0 bases and 6 bases, there was a span of 15 bases. Full variable domain (rest looked up from reference TRBV30 and TRBJ1-5): SQTIHQWPATLVQPVGSPLSLECTVEGTSNPNLYWYRQAAGRGLQLLFYSVGIGQISSEVPQNLSASRPQDRQFILSSKKLLLSDSGFYLCAWSVMGAGSQPQHFGDGTRLSIL.

The chain recombines TRBV5-1 with TRBJ1-2; D is unclear. The CDR3 is 15 amino acids. V lost 4 bases to trimming and J lost 4 bases, with 17 bases between them. Germline values: CDR1 SGHRS, CDR2 YFSETQ. The CDR3 region is CASSPVPGMSYGYTF. In DNA form, the CDR3 reads TGCGCCAGCAGCCCCGTCCCCGGAATGAGCTATGGCTACACCTTC.